The TCR beta chain under discussion was sequenced for a study of blood T cells in healthy people across ages. This CDR3 comprises 16 residues. The V gene's germline CDR1 is SGHTA and CDR2 FQGNSA. A J-beta primer mix and a sample-barcoded 5' primer were used in a second PCR of roughly 6 to 11 cycles. TCRdb reprocessed the 5' RACE reads with MiXCR, giving one entry per CDR3 protein. Of approximately 670,000 distinct CDR3 sequences in the sample, less than 45% were seen once. This clonotype was detected only once. Compared with germline, one end of the junction differs, possibly owing to a read error. Sequencing was carried out using blood. This TCR was recovered from an older man in good health. V and J are TRBV7-2 and TRBJ1-1; no firm D call. The CDR3 bases are TGTGCCAGCAGCTTAGACCGGCGGGTTACGAACACTGAAACTTTCTTT. The encoded protein is CASSLDRRVTNTETFF.